These 27 T cell receptor beta chains share one sample of origin, sequenced in a study of blood T cell repertoires in COVID-19. Here immunoSEQ multiplex PCR was the method, and the copy in TCRdb shows in-frame clones only, minus some. The sample gives fewer than 200,000 clones, 70% to 90% of which show up once; more than 2% is in the top ten. The sample comprised peripheral blood. The receptors originated from a man over 45 who had recovered from COVID-19.

V and J are TRBV21-1 and TRBJ1-6; TRBD1 reflects the table's D call only, with no check against the DNA. TRBV21-1 has pseudogene status. This CDR3 has 15 amino acids. DNA of the CDR3: TGTGCCAAATCAACAGGGGAACCCTATAATTCACCCCTCCACTTT. Translation: CAKSTGEPYNSPLHF.

This chain joins TRBV9 and TRBJ2-2; 7 nucleotides align to TRBD2. Germline values: CDR1 SGDLS, CDR2 YYNGEE. V gave up 5 bases and J gave up 0 bases; unmatched junction bases: 1. This CDR3 comprises 14 residues. The CDR3 coding sequence is TGTGCCAGCAGAGCGGGGACGAACACCGGGGAGCTGTTTTTT. Its protein product is CASRAGTNTGELFF.

The chain links TRBV27 to TRBJ2-2, with D possibly matching TRBD2 (6 bases). CDR1 and CDR2 from the germline V gene are MNHEY and SMNVEV (reference sequence). This CDR3 is 14 amino acids long. The V and J ends lost 2 bases and 7 bases respectively, with 11 bases between them. DNA for the CDR3: TGTGCCAGCAGTTTACTAGGAGGGGACGGGGAGCTGTTTTTT. Amino acids: CASSLLGGDGELFF.

The V and J genes are TRBV21-1 and TRBJ2-2; the table's D call TRBD2 went unverified against the DNA. TRBV21-1 is given as a pseudogene. The CDR3 loop spans 16 amino acids. The CDR3 loop is CASSKGGYRNTGELFF. The CDR3 DNA is TGTGCCAGCAGCAAAGGAGGGTATAGGAACACCGGGGAGCTGTTTTTT.

This chain connects TRBV7-9 to TRBJ1-1; 9 positions agree with TRBD1. The CDR3 runs to 15 residues. Trimming cost V 5 bases and J 2 bases; bases outside gene matches: 6. Germline V gives CDR1 SEHNR, CDR2 FQNEAQ (reference sequence). The CDR3 DNA reads as TGTGCCAGCAGCATTCAGGGACAGGGAAACACTGAAGCTTTCTTT. Its translation: CASSIQGQGNTEAFF.

The chain links TRBV28 to TRBJ1-5; 7 nucleotides agree with TRBD1. From germline, CDR1 is MDHEN and CDR2 SYDVKM. J was trimmed by 7 bases and V by 1 base; bases with no gene match: 10. This CDR3 has 16 amino acids. The CDR3 DNA reads as TGTGCCAGCAGTTTATCGATTGGAGGGGGCGCGCAGCCCCAGCATTTT. Its translation is CASSLSIGGGAQPQHF.

The chain is built from TRBV6-5 and TRBJ2-3, with TRBD2 identical over 9 bases. The germline V gene has CDR1 MNHEY and CDR2 SVGAGI. V lost 0 bases, J lost 3 bases, and 4 bases stayed unmatched. This CDR3 has 16 amino acids. The CDR3 DNA sequence: TGTGCCAGCAGTTACTCCAATAGCGGGGGAACAGATACGCAGTATTTT. Translating it yields CASSYSNSGGTDTQYF.

This rearrangement joins TRBV18 to TRBJ2-5, with D hard to call. The CDR3 length is 12 residues. The V end lost 1 base, the J end lost 3 bases, and 3 bases lay between the germline ends. CDR1 is KGHSH and CDR2 is LQKENI in the germline V gene. The CDR3 loop reads CASSPREETQYF. The DNA for the CDR3 is TGTGCCAGCTCACCACGCGAAGAGACCCAGTACTTC.

The chain joins TRBV11-2 to TRBJ2-5; 9 nucleotides match TRBD2. The germline CDR1 and CDR2 sequences are SGHAT and FQNNGV. CDR3 size: 15 residues. V shed 3 bases, J shed 1 base, and the junction held 3 bases outside the gene matches. CDR3 residues: CASSLAGGLQETQYF. Here the CDR3 DNA reads TGTGCCAGCAGCTTGGCGGGGGGGCTCCAAGAGACCCAGTACTTC.

This clone was seen just once. DNA of the CDR3: TGTGCCAGCAGTGATACAGGGGTAGAAGAGACCCAGTACTTC. This codes for CASSDTGVEETQYF. The genes are TRBV6-4 and TRBJ2-5; 7 nucleotides agree with TRBD1. The CDR3 is 14 residues long. The germline V gene has CDR1 MRHNA and CDR2 SNTAGT. Trimming took 3 bases from V and 3 from J; bases not matched to a gene: 4.

The chain recombines TRBV5-6 with TRBJ2-7; tentative D call: TRBD2 (6 bases). This CDR3 has 14 residues. CDR1 is SGHDT and CDR2 is YYEEEE in the germline V gene. V lost 3 bases to trimming and J lost 0 bases, with 10 bases between them. For the CDR3, the DNA is TGTGCCAGCAGCTGGGAGGTGAGCTCCTACGAGCAGTACTTC. This codes for CASSWEVSSYEQYF.

The CDR3 spells CASRFPQGEETQYF. CDR3 in DNA: TGTGCCAGCAGATTCCCACAGGGGGAAGAGACCCAGTACTTC. This rearrangement joins TRBV6-4 to TRBJ2-5; 8 bases align to TRBD1. Trimming took 6 bases from V and 3 from J; bases not matched to a gene: 6. CDR3 length equals 14 residues. The germline CDR1 and CDR2 sequences are MRHNA and SNTAGT.

The chain joins TRBV19 to TRBJ1-5; D possibly corresponds to TRBD1 (5 bases). V was pared by 2 bases and J by 0 bases, with 8 bases between. The CDR3 totals 15 residues. Per germline, CDR1 LNHDA and CDR2 SQIVND (reference sequence). CDR3 nucleotide sequence: TGTGCCAGTAGTATAACAGGCAGTAGCAATCAGCCCCAGCATTTT. Translated, it gives CASSITGSSNQPQHF.

The chain uses TRBV7-2 and TRBJ2-3, with D possibly matching TRBD1 (5 bases). Germline V lookup: CDR1 SGHTA, CDR2 FQGNSA. V was shortened by 5 bases and J by 3 bases, with 15 bases between the two germline ends. The CDR3 spans 15 residues. The CDR3, as DNA: TGTGCCAGCAGCCCGGACAATCGAGGAACAGATACGCAGTATTTT. Its protein is CASSPDNRGTDTQYF.

The chain has TRBV4-3 and TRBJ2-7; the match to TRBD2 covers 12 bases. This CDR3 region has 15 residues. Trimming cost V 4 bases and J 3 bases; bases outside gene matches: 4. The V gene's germline CDR1 is LGHNA and CDR2 YSLEER. In DNA, the CDR3 is TGCGCCAGCAGCCTTGGACTAGCGGGATTCTACGAGCAGTACTTC. Encoded protein: CASSLGLAGFYEQYF.

The chain is built from TRBV4-2 and TRBJ1-1, with 8 bases matching TRBD1. The junction had 11 bases not matched to a gene; V was cut back by 0 bases and J by 11 bases. CDR1 is LGHNA, CDR2 YNFKEQ, per germline. This CDR3 has 15 residues. CDR3 in DNA: TGTGCCAGCAGCCAAGAAGCAGGGGGCGAGTCGTGGGCTTTCTTT. The encoded protein is CASSQEAGGESWAFF.

V is TRBV23-1 and J is TRBJ1-2, with D tentatively TRBD1 (6 bases). TRBV23-1 is given ORF status, its function remaining uncertain. V lost 0 bases, J lost 2 bases, and 19 bases lay in between. The CDR3 extends over 18 amino acids. The CDR3 DNA follows: TGCGCCAGCAGTCAATCCCCAGGGGCTGCCTCGCCAAACTATGGCTACACCTTC. Amino acids: CASSQSPGAASPNYGYTF.

V gene TRBV5-6 combines with J gene TRBJ2-5; 7 bases are shared with TRBD1. Trimming cost V 5 bases and J 5 bases; bases outside gene matches: 6. From germline, CDR1 is SGHDT and CDR2 YYEEEE. The CDR3 runs 13 residues. The CDR3 nucleotides read TGTGCCAGCAGGACGACAGGGAAGGAGACCCAGTACTTC. Its protein product is CASRTTGKETQYF.

The chain links TRBV18 to TRBJ2-5, with D maybe TRBD2 (5 bases). Looked up from germline, CDR1 is KGHSH and CDR2 is LQKENI. V was shortened by 1 base and J by 2 bases, with 11 bases between the two germline ends. The CDR3 extends over 15 amino acids. CDR3 coding DNA: TGTGCCAGCTCACCACAGAAGGGAGCACAAGAGACCCAGTACTTC. As protein: CASSPQKGAQETQYF.

V is TRBV6-2 or TRBV6-3 and J is TRBJ2-5, with 12 bases matching TRBD2. The CDR3 spans 15 residues. The V segment lost 5 bases and the J segment 1 base; nucleotides outside the gene matches: 2. The germline V gene has CDR1 MNHEY and CDR2 SVGEGT. CDR3 sequence (DNA): TGTGCCAGCAGTCTACTAGCGGGGGGCCAAGAGACCCAGTACTTC. Translating gives CASSLLAGGQETQYF.

This clone was counted once. The V and J genes are TRBV18 and TRBJ1-5, with D perhaps TRBD1 (6 bases). The ends were cut back, 4 bases at V and 5 bases at J, with 12 bases in the middle. The germline CDR1 and CDR2 sequences are KGHSH and LQKENI. The CDR3 runs to 14 residues. The CDR3 spells CASSQGHPDQPQHF. The CDR3 DNA is TGTGCCAGCTCACAGGGACACCCTGATCAGCCCCAGCATTTT. The full variable domain, with the rest looked up from reference TRBV18 and TRBJ1-5, is NAGVMQNPRHLVRRRGQEARLRCSPMKGHSHVYWYRQLPEEGLKFMVYLQKENIIDESGMPKERFSAEFPKEGPSILRIQQVVRGDSAAYFCASSQGHPDQPQHFGDGTRLSIL.

The count of this clone is one. This chain links TRBV7-8 with TRBJ2-3; TRBD1 agrees at 7 bases. Per germline, CDR1 SGHVS and CDR2 FQNEAQ. J lost 6 bases, V lost 7 bases, and 13 bases had no gene match. This CDR3 region has 15 residues. The DNA for the CDR3 is TGTGCCAGCATCAAGACAGGGAGAGGGCCCGATACGCAGTATTTT. It is translated as CASIKTGRGPDTQYF.

The chain employs TRBV10-3 and TRBJ2-1, with D unresolved. This CDR3 is 11 amino acids long. V dropped 4 bases and J dropped 6 bases, with 4 bases sitting between them. Per the germline V gene, CDR1 is ENHRY and CDR2 is SYGVKD. CDR3 in amino acids: CAISATNEQFF. The CDR3 nucleotides are TGTGCCATCAGTGCTACCAATGAGCAGTTCTTC.

This chain joins TRBV28 and TRBJ1-1, with D tentatively TRBD1 (6 bases). CDR3 length equals 11 residues. CDR1 is MDHEN and CDR2 is SYDVKM in the germline V gene. Trimming cost V 6 bases and J 11 bases, with 13 bases left between them. The DNA for the CDR3 is TGTGCCAGCAGAGAAACAGGGAATGCTTTCTTT. Its translation: CASRETGNAFF.

V gene TRBV29-1 combines with J gene TRBJ2-7; maybe TRBD2 (5 bases). The germline V gene encodes CDR1 SQVTM and CDR2 ANQGSEA. The CDR3 contains 11 residues. V lost 5 bases and J lost 7, with 12 bases in between. The CDR3 reads CSVRGPGEQYF. CDR3 sequence (DNA): TGCAGCGTTAGAGGGCCTGGGGAGCAGTACTTC.

The chain employs TRBV13 and TRBJ2-7, with 13 bases identical to TRBD2. Germline V gene data show CDR1 as PRHDT and CDR2 as FYEKMQ (reference sequence). V dropped 5 bases and J dropped 0; count of bases not matched to a gene: 7. The CDR3 is 17 amino acids. CDR3 region: CASSPRGLAGHSYEQYF. CDR3 nucleotides: TGTGCCAGCAGCCCACGGGGACTAGCGGGACACTCCTACGAGCAGTACTTC.

This chain links TRBV28 with TRBJ2-7, with a possible D match to TRBD1 (7 bases). There are 14 residues in the CDR3. Deletions cut 2 bases from V and 3 bases from J, with 11 bases between. Germline V CDR1 and CDR2: MDHEN, SYDVKM. Here the CDR3 DNA reads TGTGCCAGCAGTTTAGGAGGGGGCGGCTACGAGCAGTACTTC. The encoded protein is CASSLGGGGYEQYF. Variable domain in full (rest from reference TRBV28 and TRBJ2-7): DVKVTQSSRYLVKRTGEKVFLECVQDMDHENMFWYRQDPGLGLRLIYFSYDVKMKEKGDIPEGYSVSREKKERFSLILESASTNQTSMYLCASSLGGGGYEQYFGPGTRLTVT.